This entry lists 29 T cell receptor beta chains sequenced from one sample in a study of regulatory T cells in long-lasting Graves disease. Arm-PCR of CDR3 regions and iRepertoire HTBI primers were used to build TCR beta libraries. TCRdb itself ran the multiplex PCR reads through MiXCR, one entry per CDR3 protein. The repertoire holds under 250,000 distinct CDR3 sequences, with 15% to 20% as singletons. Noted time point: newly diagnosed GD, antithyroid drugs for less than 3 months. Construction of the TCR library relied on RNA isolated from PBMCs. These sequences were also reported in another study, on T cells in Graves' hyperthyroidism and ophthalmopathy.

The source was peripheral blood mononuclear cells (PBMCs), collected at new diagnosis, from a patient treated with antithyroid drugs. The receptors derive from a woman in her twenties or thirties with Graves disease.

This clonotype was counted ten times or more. The CDR3 here is CASGNSRRLGEETQYF. CDR3 bases: TGTGCCAGCGGCAATTCAAGGCGGCTCGGGGAGGAGACCCAGTACTTC. The V and J genes are TRBV2 and TRBJ2-5, with a weak D call TRBD2 (5 bases). In germline, CDR1 is SNHLY, CDR2 FYNNEI. V gave up 8 bases and J gave up 5 bases, with 24 bases separating them. CDR3 length: 16 residues.

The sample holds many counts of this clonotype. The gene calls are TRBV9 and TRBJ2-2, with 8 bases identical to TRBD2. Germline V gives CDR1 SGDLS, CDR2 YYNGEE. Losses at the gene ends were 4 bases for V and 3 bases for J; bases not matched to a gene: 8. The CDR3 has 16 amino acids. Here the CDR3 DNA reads TGTGCCAGCAGCCGTAGGGCGGGGGGTGACACCGGGGAGCTGTTTTTT. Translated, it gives CASSRRAGGDTGELFF.

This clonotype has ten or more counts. Here the CDR3 reads CSARDQGGGPHEQYF. The DNA of the CDR3 is TGCAGTGCTAGGGACCAAGGGGGAGGGCCCCACGAGCAGTACTTC. The V and J genes are TRBV20-1 and TRBJ2-7, with TRBD2 as a possible D gene (7 bases). Germline lookup yields CDR1 DFQATT and CDR2 SNEGSKA (reference sequence). CDR3 size: 15 residues. V was clipped by 3 bases and J by 5 bases, with 20 bases between them.

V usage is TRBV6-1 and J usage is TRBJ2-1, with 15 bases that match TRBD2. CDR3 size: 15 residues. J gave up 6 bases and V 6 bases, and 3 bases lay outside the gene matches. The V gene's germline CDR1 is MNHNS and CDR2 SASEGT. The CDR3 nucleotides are TGTGCCAGCAGCATGGGACTAGCGGGGGGCAATGAGCAGTTCTTC. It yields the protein CASSMGLAGGNEQFF.

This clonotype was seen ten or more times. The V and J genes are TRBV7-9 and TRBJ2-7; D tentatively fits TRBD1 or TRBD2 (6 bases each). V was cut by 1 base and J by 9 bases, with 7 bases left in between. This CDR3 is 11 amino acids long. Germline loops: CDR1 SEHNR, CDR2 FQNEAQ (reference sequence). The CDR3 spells CASSLGGAQYF. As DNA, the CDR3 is TGTGCCAGCAGCTTAGGGGGGGCGCAGTACTTC. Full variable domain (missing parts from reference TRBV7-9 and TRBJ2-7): DTGVSQNPRHKITKRGQNVTFRCDPISEHNRLYWYRQTLGQGPEFLTYFQNEAQLEKSRLLSDRFSAERPKGSFSTLEIQRTEQGDSAMYLCASSLGGAQYFGPGTRLTVT.

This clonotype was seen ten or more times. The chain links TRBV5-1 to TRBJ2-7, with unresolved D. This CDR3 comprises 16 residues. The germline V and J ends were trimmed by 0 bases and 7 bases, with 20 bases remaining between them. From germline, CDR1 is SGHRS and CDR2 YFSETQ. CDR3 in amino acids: CASSLGLRDPIEEQYF. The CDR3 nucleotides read TGCGCCAGCAGCTTGGGGTTACGCGATCCGATTGAAGAGCAGTACTTC.

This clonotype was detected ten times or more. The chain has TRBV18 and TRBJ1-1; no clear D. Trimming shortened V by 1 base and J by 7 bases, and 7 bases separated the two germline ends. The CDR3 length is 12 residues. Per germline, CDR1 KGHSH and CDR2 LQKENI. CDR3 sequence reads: CASSPLLGEAFF. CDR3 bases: TGTGCCAGCTCACCACTGCTCGGTGAAGCTTTCTTT.

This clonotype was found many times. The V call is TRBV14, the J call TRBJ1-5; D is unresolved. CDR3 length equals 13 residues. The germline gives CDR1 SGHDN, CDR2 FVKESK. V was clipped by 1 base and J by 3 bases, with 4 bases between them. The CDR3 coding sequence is TGTGCCAGCAGCCAAGGAACCAATCAGCCCCAGCATTTT. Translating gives CASSQGTNQPQHF.

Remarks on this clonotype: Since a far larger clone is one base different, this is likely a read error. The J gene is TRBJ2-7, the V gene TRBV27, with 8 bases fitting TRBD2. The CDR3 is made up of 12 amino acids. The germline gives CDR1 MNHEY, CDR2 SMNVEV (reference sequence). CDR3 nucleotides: TGTGCCGGCAGGCGGGAGGACTACGAGCAGTACTTC. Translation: CAGRREDYEQYF.

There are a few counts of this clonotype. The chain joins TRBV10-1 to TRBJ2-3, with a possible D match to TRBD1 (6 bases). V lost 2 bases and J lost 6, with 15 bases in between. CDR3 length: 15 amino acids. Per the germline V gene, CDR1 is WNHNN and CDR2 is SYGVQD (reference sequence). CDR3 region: CASSESGHQGDTQYF. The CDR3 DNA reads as TGCGCCAGCAGTGAGAGCGGTCATCAGGGGGATACGCAGTATTTT.

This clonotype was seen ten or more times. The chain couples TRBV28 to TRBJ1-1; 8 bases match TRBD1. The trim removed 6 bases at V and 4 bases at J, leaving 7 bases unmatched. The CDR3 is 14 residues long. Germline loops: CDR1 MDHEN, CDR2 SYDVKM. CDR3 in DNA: TGTGCCAGCAGCCCAGGGGGCGCGACCACTGAAGCTTTCTTT. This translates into CASSPGGATTEAFF.

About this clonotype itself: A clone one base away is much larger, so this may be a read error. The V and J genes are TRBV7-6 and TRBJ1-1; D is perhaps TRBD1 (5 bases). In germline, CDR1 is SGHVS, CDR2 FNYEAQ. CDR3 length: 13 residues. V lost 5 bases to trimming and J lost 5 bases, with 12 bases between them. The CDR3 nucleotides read TGTGCCAGCAGCCGGGACGTGCCAACTGAAGCTTTCTTT. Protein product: CASSRDVPTEAFF.

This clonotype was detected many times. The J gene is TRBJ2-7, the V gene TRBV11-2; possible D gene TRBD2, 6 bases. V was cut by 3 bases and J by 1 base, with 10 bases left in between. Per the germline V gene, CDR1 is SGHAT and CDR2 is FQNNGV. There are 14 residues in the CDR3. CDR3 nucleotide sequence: TGTGCCAGCAGCTTCGGTCGGGAGTCCTACGAGCAGTACTTC. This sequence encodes CASSFGRESYEQYF. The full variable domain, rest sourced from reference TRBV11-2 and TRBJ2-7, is EAGVAQSPRYKIIEKRQSVAFWCNPISGHATLYWYQQILGQGPKLLIQFQNNGVVDDSQLPKDRFSAERLKGVDSTLKIQPAKLEDSAVYLCASSFGRESYEQYFGPGTRLTVT.

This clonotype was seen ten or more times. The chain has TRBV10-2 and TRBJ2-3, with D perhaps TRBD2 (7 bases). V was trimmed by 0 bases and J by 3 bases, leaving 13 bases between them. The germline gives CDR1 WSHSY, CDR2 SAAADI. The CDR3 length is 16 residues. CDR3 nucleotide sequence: TGCGCCAGCAGTGAGTCTTGGGGGGGCGGGACAGATACGCAGTATTTT. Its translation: CASSESWGGGTDTQYF.

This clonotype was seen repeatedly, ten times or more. For the CDR3, the DNA is TGTGCCGGGGGGGGAGCCAGGGGTGACTCACCCCTCCACTTT. Protein sequence: CAGGGARGDSPLHF. The rearrangement links TRBV7-2 to TRBJ1-6; the D gene is possibly TRBD1 (6 bases). Trimming pared 11 bases from V and 10 bases from J, leaving 21 bases between. Germline assignment: CDR1 SGHTA and CDR2 FQGNSA. The CDR3 covers 14 residues.

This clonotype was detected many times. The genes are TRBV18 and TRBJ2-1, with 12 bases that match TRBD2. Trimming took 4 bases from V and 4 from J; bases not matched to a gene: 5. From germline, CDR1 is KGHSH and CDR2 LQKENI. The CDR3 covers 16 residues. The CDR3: CASSQRTSGAYNEQFF. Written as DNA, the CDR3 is TGTGCCAGCTCACAACGGACTAGCGGGGCTTACAATGAGCAGTTCTTC.

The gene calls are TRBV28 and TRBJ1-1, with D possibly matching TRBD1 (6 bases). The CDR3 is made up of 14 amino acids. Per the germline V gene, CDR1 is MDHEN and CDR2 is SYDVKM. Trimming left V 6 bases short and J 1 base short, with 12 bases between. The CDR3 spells CASRRTGSNTEAFF. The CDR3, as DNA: TGTGCCAGCAGACGTACAGGGTCGAACACTGAAGCTTTCTTT.

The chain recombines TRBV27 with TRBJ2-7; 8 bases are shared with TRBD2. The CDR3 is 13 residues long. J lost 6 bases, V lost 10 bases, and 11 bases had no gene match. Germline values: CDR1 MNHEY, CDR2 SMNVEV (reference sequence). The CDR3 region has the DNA TGTGCCACTCGGAGCGGGAGCTATCCCGAGCAGTACTTC. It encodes CATRSGSYPEQYF.

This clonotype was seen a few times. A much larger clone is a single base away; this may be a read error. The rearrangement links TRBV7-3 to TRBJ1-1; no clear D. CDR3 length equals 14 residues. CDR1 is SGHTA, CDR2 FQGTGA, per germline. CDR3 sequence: CASSLKGGGTEASF. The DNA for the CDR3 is TGTGCCAGCAGCTTAAAGGGAGGCGGCACTGAAGCTTCCTTT.

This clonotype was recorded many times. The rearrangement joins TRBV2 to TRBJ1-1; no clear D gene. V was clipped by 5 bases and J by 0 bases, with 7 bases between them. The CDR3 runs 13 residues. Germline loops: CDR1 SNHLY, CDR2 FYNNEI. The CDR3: CASSPFLNTEAFF. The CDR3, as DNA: TGTGCCAGCAGTCCTTTTTTGAACACTGAAGCTTTCTTT.

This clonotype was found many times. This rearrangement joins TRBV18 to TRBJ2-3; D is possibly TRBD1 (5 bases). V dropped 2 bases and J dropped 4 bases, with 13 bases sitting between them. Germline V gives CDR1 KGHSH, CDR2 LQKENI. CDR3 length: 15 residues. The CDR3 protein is CASSPERGTSDTQYF. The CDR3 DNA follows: TGTGCCAGCTCACCAGAAAGGGGCACTTCAGATACGCAGTATTTT.

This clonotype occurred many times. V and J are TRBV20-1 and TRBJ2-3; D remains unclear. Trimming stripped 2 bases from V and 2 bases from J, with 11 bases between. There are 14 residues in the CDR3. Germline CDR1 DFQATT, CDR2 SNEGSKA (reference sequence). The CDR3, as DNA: TGCAGTGCTAGACACGGGTCCTTCACAGATACGCAGTATTTT. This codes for CSARHGSFTDTQYF.

The CDR3 nucleotides read TGTGCCAGCAGCGTAGAAGACTCCGGGGCGGGAAACACCATATATTTT. Its translation is CASSVEDSGAGNTIYF. The chain joins TRBV9 to TRBJ1-3; D may be TRBD1 (5 bases). The CDR3 totals 16 residues. V lost 0 bases and J lost 4, with 14 bases in between. Germline-derived CDR1 and CDR2 are SGDLS and YYNGEE.

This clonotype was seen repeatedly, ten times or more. CDR3 sequence: CASRGLQGLGGKLFF. The CDR3 DNA sequence: TGTGCCAGCAGGGGACTACAGGGGTTAGGAGGGAAACTGTTTTTT. The chain combines TRBV28 with TRBJ1-4; TRBD1 agrees at 7 bases. Germline V gene lookup returns CDR1 MDHEN and CDR2 SYDVKM. V shed 6 bases and J 11 bases; nucleotides not matched to a gene: 15. The CDR3 spans 15 residues. The whole variable domain, remainder taken from reference TRBV28 and TRBJ1-4, is DVKVTQSSRYLVKRTGEKVFLECVQDMDHENMFWYRQDPGLGLRLIYFSYDVKMKEKGDIPEGYSVSREKKERFSLILESASTNQTSMYLCASRGLQGLGGKLFFGSGTQLSVL.

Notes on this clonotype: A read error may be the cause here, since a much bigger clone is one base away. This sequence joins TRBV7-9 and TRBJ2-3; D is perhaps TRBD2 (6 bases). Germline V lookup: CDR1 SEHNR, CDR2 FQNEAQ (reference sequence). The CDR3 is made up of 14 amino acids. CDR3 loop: CASSLSWREDTQCF. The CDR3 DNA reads TGTGCCAGCAGCTTATCCTGGAGGGAGGATACGCAGTGTTTT.

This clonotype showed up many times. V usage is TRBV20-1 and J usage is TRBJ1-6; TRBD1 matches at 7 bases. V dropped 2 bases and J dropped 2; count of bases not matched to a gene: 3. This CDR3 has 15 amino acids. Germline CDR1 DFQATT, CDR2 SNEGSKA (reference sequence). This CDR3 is CSARSTGTYNSPLHF. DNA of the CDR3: TGCAGTGCTAGATCGACAGGGACCTATAATTCACCCCTCCACTTT.

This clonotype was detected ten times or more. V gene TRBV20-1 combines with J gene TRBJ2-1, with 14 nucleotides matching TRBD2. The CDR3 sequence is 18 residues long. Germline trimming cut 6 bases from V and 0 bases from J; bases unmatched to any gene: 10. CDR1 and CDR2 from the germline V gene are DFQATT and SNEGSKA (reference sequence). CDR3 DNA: TGCAGTGCCGATCCGACTAGCGGGAGGGCCGGCTCCTACAATGAGCAGTTCTTC. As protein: CSADPTSGRAGSYNEQFF.

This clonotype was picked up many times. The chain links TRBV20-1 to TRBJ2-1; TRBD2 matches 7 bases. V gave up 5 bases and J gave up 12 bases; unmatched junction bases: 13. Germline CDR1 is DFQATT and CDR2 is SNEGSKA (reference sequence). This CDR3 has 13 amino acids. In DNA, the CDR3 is TGCAGTGCTGCCCTCAAGCGGGGACGATTGCAGTTCTTC. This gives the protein CSAALKRGRLQFF.

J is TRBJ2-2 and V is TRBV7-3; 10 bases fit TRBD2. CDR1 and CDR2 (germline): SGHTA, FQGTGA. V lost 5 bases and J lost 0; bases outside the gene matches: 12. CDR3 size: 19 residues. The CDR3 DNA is TGTGCCAGCAGCCCCTATCTAGCGGGGGCGTTCGCGAACACCGGGGAGCTGTTTTTT. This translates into CASSPYLAGAFANTGELFF.